Shown below are 21 T cell receptor beta chains from a single sample sequenced in a study of cytomegalovirus exposure and HLA in healthy donors. The PCR used 60 Vbeta and 13 Jbeta primers. TCRdb's table, derived via immunoSEQ multiplex PCR, lists solely in-frame clones and lacks some. The table lists fewer than 200,000 clones, roughly three quarters of them singletons. Sequenced material: PBMCs. The source of these receptors is a man aged 60 to 69 in good health and CMV-seronegative.

The chain couples TRBV15 to TRBJ1-4, with D tentatively TRBD1 (6 bases). CDR3 length: 16 amino acids. Trimming took off 0 bases at V and 7 bases at J, with 15 bases between the two ends. CDR1 and CDR2 (germline): LNHNV, YYDKDF (reference sequence). In nucleotides, the CDR3 is TGTGCCACCAGCAGAGATGGAGGCCAGGGGAGTGAAAAACTGTTTTTT. It encodes CATSRDGGQGSEKLFF.

The CDR3 DNA reads as TGTGCCTGGAGTGTACAGGAACACTATGGCTACACCTTC. It is translated as CAWSVQEHYGYTF. J is TRBJ1-2 and V is TRBV30, with a tentative D call TRBD1 (5 bases). In germline, CDR1 is GTSNPN, CDR2 SVGIG (reference sequence). Trimming left V 0 bases short and J 3 bases short, with 8 bases between. The CDR3 loop spans 13 amino acids.

The chain joins TRBV28 to TRBJ1-2, with a possible D match to TRBD1 (6 bases). Trimming took 4 bases from V and 5 from J, leaving 14 bases between them. This CDR3 has 14 amino acids. Germline loops: CDR1 MDHEN, CDR2 SYDVKM. The CDR3 protein is CASSYAGTSYGYTF. The CDR3 coding sequence is TGTGCCAGCAGTTACGCCGGGACATCGTATGGCTACACCTTC.

CDR3 sequence (DNA): TGTGCCAGCAGCTTTACAGGGTCCGAGCAGTACTTC. As protein: CASSFTGSEQYF. The chain uses TRBV7-2 and TRBJ2-7; TRBD1 might be the D (6 bases). This CDR3 is 12 amino acids long. Germline V gene data show CDR1 as SGHTA and CDR2 as FQGNSA. Between the trimmed V and J ends, which lost 3 bases and 6 bases, there was a span of 9 bases.

V gene TRBV6-6 combines with J gene TRBJ2-7; TRBD2 might be the D (6 bases). V lost 0 bases and J lost 3, with 15 bases in between. Germline-derived CDR1 and CDR2 are MNHNY and SVGAGI (reference sequence). CDR3 size: 16 residues. The CDR3 spells CASSYSTAGKSYEQYF. DNA of the CDR3: TGTGCCAGCAGTTACTCGACGGCGGGGAAGAGCTACGAGCAGTACTTC.

The CDR3, as DNA: TGTGCCAGCAGCTCTTCGTGGGCGGGGAATGGCTACACCTTC. It yields the protein CASSSSWAGNGYTF. This chain uses TRBV7-2 with TRBJ1-2; no firm D call. Looked up from germline, CDR1 is SGHTA and CDR2 is FQGNSA. The CDR3 has 14 residues. V lost 4 bases, J lost 6 bases, and 15 bases lay in between. The whole variable domain, filled in from reference TRBV7-2 and TRBJ1-2, reads GAGVSQSPSNKVTEKGKDVELRCDPISGHTALYWYRQSLGQGLEFLIYFQGNSAPDKSGLPSDRFSAERTGGSVSTLTIQRTQQEDSAVYLCASSSSWAGNGYTFGSGTRLTVV.

This clone has just one count. The CDR3 DNA is TGTGCCAGCAGCTTTACGGGAACGGATGCAGATACGCAGTATTTT. It encodes CASSFTGTDADTQYF. The chain combines TRBV7-2 with TRBJ2-3; weak D call: TRBD2 (5 bases). This CDR3 comprises 15 residues. Germline-derived CDR1 and CDR2 are SGHTA and FQGNSA. V was shortened by 3 bases and J by 4 bases, with 14 bases between the two germline ends.

This chain connects TRBV28 to TRBJ2-7; 7 bases are shared with TRBD2. Germline V CDR1 and CDR2: MDHEN, SYDVKM. V was clipped by 5 bases and J by 6 bases; unmatched bases: 10. CDR3 length equals 14 residues. CDR3 nucleotide sequence: TGTGCCAGCAGTACAACCGGGACTACCGGCGAGCAGTACTTC. The encoded protein is CASSTTGTTGEQYF.

This clone was counted a single time. J is TRBJ2-4 and V is TRBV19; D is perhaps TRBD1 (6 bases). Deletions cut 5 bases from V and 6 bases from J, with 14 bases between. There are 14 residues in the CDR3. Germline assignment: CDR1 LNHDA and CDR2 SQIVND (reference sequence). Here the CDR3 reads CASSVTGLGNIQYF. CDR3 nucleotides: TGTGCCAGTAGTGTAACAGGGCTGGGAAACATTCAGTACTTC.

The chain combines TRBV9 with TRBJ2-2; D gene uncertain. Germline lookup yields CDR1 SGDLS and CDR2 YYNGEE. Trimming pared 0 bases from V and 0 bases from J, leaving 6 bases between. The CDR3 runs to 15 residues. DNA for the CDR3: TGTGCCAGCAGCGTAGGAGTCTCGAACACCGGGGAGCTGTTTTTT. Its protein product is CASSVGVSNTGELFF.

The V call is TRBV4-1, the J call TRBJ2-7, with D possibly being TRBD2 (5 bases). V was trimmed by 1 base and J by 1 base, leaving 8 bases between them. The germline V gene encodes CDR1 MGHRA and CDR2 YSYEKL. The CDR3 is 14 amino acids. CDR3 nucleotide sequence: TGCGCCAGCAGCCAAGGACCGGGGTCCTACGAGCAGTACTTC. Encoded protein: CASSQGPGSYEQYF.

The genes are TRBV4-2 and TRBJ1-1; TRBD1 is a possible D gene (6 bases). Looked up from germline, CDR1 is LGHNA and CDR2 is YNFKEQ. The CDR3 covers 14 residues. V was clipped by 4 bases and J by 5 bases, with 14 bases between them. DNA for the CDR3: TGTGCCAGCAGCCTATTCACAGGGTGGACTGAAGCTTTCTTT. Encoded protein: CASSLFTGWTEAFF.

This clone occurred a few times. V usage is TRBV9 and J usage is TRBJ1-1; D unclear. Trimming cost V 0 bases and J 4 bases, with 10 bases left between them. The CDR3 runs to 14 residues. Germline CDR1 SGDLS, CDR2 YYNGEE. CDR3 sequence: CASSVATEFTEAFF. The CDR3 bases are TGTGCCAGCAGCGTAGCTACTGAATTCACTGAAGCTTTCTTT.

The chain links TRBV4-1 to TRBJ2-3; possible D gene TRBD1, 6 bases. This CDR3 has 15 residues. CDR1 MGHRA and CDR2 YSYEKL come from the germline V gene. Trimming took 3 bases from V and 11 from J, leaving 21 bases between them. CDR3 residues: CASSQGTGTLTRQYF. The CDR3 coding sequence is TGCGCCAGCAGCCAGGGGACCGGGACATTAACAAGGCAGTATTTT.

This clone was detected only a few times. This rearrangement joins TRBV30 to TRBJ2-1; D is perhaps TRBD2 (5 bases). CDR3 length equals 11 residues. Germline V gene lookup returns CDR1 GTSNPN and CDR2 SVGIG (reference sequence). V was trimmed by 4 bases and J by 12 bases, leaving 13 bases between them. CDR3 residues: CAWTDFDGQFF. As DNA, the CDR3 is TGTGCCTGGACGGACTTCGATGGGCAGTTCTTC.

This clone was detected only a few times. This chain links TRBV5-1 with TRBJ2-2, with 8 positions matching TRBD2. V was pared by 0 bases and J by 8 bases, with 9 bases of the junction left unmatched. The CDR3 has 16 amino acids. Germline-derived CDR1 and CDR2 are SGHRS and YFSETQ. This CDR3 reads CASSLAPSGSMGELFF. CDR3 sequence (DNA): TGCGCCAGCAGCTTGGCACCTAGCGGGTCTATGGGGGAGCTGTTTTTT.

The chain employs TRBV11-2 and TRBJ2-7; the D gene is possibly TRBD2 (6 bases). Germline CDR1 SGHAT, CDR2 FQNNGV. Trimming cost V 5 bases and J 0 bases, with 17 bases left between them. The CDR3 has 16 residues. The CDR3 protein is CASSTSPGLNSYEQYF. The CDR3 DNA follows: TGTGCCAGCAGCACAAGCCCGGGACTGAACTCCTACGAGCAGTACTTC.

This clone was seen only once. This chain links TRBV6-6 with TRBJ2-1; TRBD1 matches 10 bases. Trimming took 6 bases from V and 1 from J; bases not matched to a gene: 6. This CDR3 contains 16 residues. Germline CDR1 and CDR2: MNHNY and SVGAGI (reference sequence). The CDR3 sequence: CASRKTGGDSYNEQFF. The CDR3 DNA follows: TGTGCCAGCAGAAAGACAGGGGGCGATTCCTACAATGAGCAGTTCTTC.

This clone was counted only a few times. This sequence joins TRBV28 and TRBJ1-2, with D uncertain. Germline values: CDR1 MDHEN, CDR2 SYDVKM. This CDR3 contains 13 residues. Trimming took off 4 bases at V and 8 bases at J, with 14 bases between the two ends. The CDR3 protein is CASSSPQTWGYTF. The DNA for the CDR3 is TGTGCCAGCAGTTCCCCGCAAACTTGGGGCTACACCTTC.

The chain is built from TRBV5-4 and TRBJ1-6; 7 bases match TRBD1. The CDR3 runs 14 residues. Trimming cost V 1 base and J 5 bases; bases outside gene matches: 0. Germline V gives CDR1 SGHNT, CDR2 YYREEE (reference sequence). The chain's CDR3 is CASSLTGDNSPLHF. DNA of the CDR3: TGTGCCAGCAGCTTGACAGGGGATAATTCACCCCTCCACTTT.

A few counts support this clone. The gene calls are TRBV19 and TRBJ2-5, with TRBD1 as a possible D gene (6 bases). The length of the CDR3 is 15 residues. Germline loops: CDR1 LNHDA, CDR2 SQIVND (reference sequence). Deletions cut 4 bases from V and 4 bases from J, with 16 bases between. CDR3 residues: CASSKQDSLGETQYF. CDR3 sequence (DNA): TGTGCCAGTAGTAAGCAGGACAGCCTTGGAGAGACCCAGTACTTC.